A selection of T cell receptor beta chains follows, all from one sample in a study of blood T cell repertoires in COVID-19. The repertoire was sequenced with immunoSEQ multiplex PCR; TCRdb's copy has only in-frame clones and lacks some. The sample consists of tens of thousands of clones, approximately 79% of them appearing once. Sequences were obtained from peripheral blood. All receptors derive from a man in his sixties or seventies with COVID-19, enrolled during active disease. The CDR3 runs from the conserved cysteine through the conserved F or W. The order of the fields is J gene, clone size, V gene, D gene, CDR3 protein, CDR3 DNA. D genes are given only for firm matches. Expanded clones are given a class, and other clones once, few, many or no size at all.

>TRBJ2-3|-|TRBV5-4|TRBD1
CASSLSGTGGIDTQYF
TGTGCCAGCAGCTTGTCCGGGACAGGGGGCATCGATACGCAGTATTTT
>TRBJ2-3|-|TRBV29-1|-
CSVPTGSDTQYF
TGCAGCGTTCCCACAGGCTCGGATACGCAGTATTTT
>TRBJ2-2|once|TRBV7-2|-
CASSLSRLRPGELFF
TGTGCCAGCAGCTTATCCCGCTTGAGGCCCGGGGAGCTGTTTTTT
>TRBJ2-1|-|TRBV7-9|-
CASSLTPPNEQFF
TGTGCCAGCAGCTTAACTCCCCCCAATGAGCAGTTCTTC
>TRBJ2-1|-|TRBV5-1|TRBD1
CASSLTGQGLQGYGTEQFF
TGCGCCAGCAGCTTAACGGGACAGGGATTACAGGGTTATGGGACTGAGCAGTTCTTC
>TRBJ1-3|many|TRBV28|-
CASSSPAGAGNTIYF
TGTGCCAGCAGTTCCCCCGCGGGGGCTGGAAACACCATATATTTT
>TRBJ2-7|-|TRBV24-1|-
CATSPGGTYEQYF
TGTGCCACCAGTCCCGGCGGAACCTACGAGCAGTACTTC
>TRBJ2-3|-|TRBV4-3|-
CASSQDRPLGGTDTQYF
TGCGCCAGCAGCCAAGACCGGCCCCTCGGGGGCACAGATACGCAGTATTTT
>TRBJ2-5|-|TRBV5-1|-
CASSKDRTSTETQYF
TGCGCCAGCAGCAAAGACAGGACATCGACGGAGACCCAGTACTTC
>TRBJ2-3|-|TRBV6-5|TRBD2
CASSQNPGLANTQYF
TGTGCCAGCAGTCAAAATCCGGGACTAGCGAATACGCAGTATTTT
>TRBJ2-7|-|TRBV18|-
CASSRTVIDEQYF
TGTGCCAGCTCCCGGACAGTAATCGACGAGCAGTACTTC
>TRBJ2-7|many|TRBV7-2|TRBD1
CASSLATGSLGEQYF
TGTGCCAGCAGCTTAGCGACAGGGAGTCTGGGAGAGCAGTACTTC
>TRBJ2-5|-|TRBV28|-
CASAQGQKETQYF
TGTGCCAGCGCCCAGGGTCAGAAAGAGACCCAGTACTTC
>TRBJ2-4|-|TRBV9|-
CASSTGVTNIQYF
TGTGCCAGCAGCACCGGGGTTACCAACATTCAGTACTTC
>TRBJ2-2|-|TRBV19|TRBD1
CASSADRVGELFF
TGTGCCAGTAGTGCCGACAGGGTAGGGGAGCTGTTTTTT